The T cell receptor delta chain described here comes from a study of γδ T cells in repeated Plasmodium falciparum infection. Germline V gene lookup returns CDR1 TVYSNPD and CDR2 GDNSRS (reference sequence). The junction had 19 bases not matched to a gene; V was cut back by 3 bases and J by 7 bases. CDR3 length equals 16 residues. Whole-study findings and limits: Malian children's Vdelta2-negative repertoires appeared more expanded and less diverse than Australians'.

This clone was detected ten times or more. Its target is unknown. TCRdb called clones anew from the multiplex PCR reads with CATT. Seen here are some 100,000 delta-chain clones, 1.4% observed once, and the top ten hold roughly 9.5%. Flow sorting of PBMC yielded separate Vgamma9/Vdelta2+ and Vdelta2-negative gammadelta T cell populations for bulk repertoire analysis. This clonotype was sampled from a pool of human donors (malaria-infected and uninfected, not separated). The sequencing input was gamma-delta T cells from blood. This chain links TRDV3 with TRDJ1; 8 bases line up with TRDD3. The CDR3 region is CAFSPSPRLTGGKLIF. CDR3 in DNA: TGTGCCTTCTCCCCTTCCCCCCGCCTTACTGGGGGTAAACTCATCTTT. Looking up the rest from reference TRDV3 and TRDJ1 gives the full variable domain: CDKVTQSSPDQTVASGSEVVLLCTYDTVYSNPDLFWYRIRPDYSFQFVFYGDNSRSEGADFTQGRFSVKHILTQKAFHLVISPVRTEDSATYYCAFSPSPRLTGGKLIFGKGTRVTVEP.